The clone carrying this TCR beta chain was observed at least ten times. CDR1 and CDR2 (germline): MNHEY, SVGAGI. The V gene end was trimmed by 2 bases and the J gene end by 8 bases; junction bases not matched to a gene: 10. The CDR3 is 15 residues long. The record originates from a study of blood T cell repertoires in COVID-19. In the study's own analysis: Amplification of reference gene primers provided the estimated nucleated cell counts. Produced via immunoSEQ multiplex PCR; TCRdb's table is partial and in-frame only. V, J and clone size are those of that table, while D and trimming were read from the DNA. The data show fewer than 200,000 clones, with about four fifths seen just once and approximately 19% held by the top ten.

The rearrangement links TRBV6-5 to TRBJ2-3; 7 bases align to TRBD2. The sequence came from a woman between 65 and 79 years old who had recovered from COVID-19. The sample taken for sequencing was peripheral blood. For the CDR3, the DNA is TGTGCCAGCAGTTACGGCAGCGGGACCCCCGGTACGCAGTATTTT. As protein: CASSYGSGTPGTQYF.